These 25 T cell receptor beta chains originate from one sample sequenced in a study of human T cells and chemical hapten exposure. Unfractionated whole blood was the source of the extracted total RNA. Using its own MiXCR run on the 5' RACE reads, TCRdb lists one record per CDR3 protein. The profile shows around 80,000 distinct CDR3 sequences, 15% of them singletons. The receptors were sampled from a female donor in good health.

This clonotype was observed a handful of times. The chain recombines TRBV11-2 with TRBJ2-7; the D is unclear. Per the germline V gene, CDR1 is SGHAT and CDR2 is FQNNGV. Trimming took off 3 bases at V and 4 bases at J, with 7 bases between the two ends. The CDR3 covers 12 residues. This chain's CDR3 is CASSFSLYEQYF. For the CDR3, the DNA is TGTGCCAGCAGCTTCTCTCTGTACGAGCAGTACTTC.

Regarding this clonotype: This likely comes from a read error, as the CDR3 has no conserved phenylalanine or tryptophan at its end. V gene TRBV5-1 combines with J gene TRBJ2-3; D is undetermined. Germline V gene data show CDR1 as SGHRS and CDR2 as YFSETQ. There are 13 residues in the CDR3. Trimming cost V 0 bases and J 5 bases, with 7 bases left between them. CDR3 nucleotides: TGCGCCAGCAGCTTGGATATCATAGATACGCAGTATATT. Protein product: CASSLDIIDTQYI.

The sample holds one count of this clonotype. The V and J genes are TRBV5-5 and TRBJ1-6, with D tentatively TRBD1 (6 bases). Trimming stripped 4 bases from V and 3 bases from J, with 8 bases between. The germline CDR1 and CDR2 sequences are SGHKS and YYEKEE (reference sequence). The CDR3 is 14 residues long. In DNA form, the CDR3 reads TGTGCCAGCAGCCCGGACAGCTATAATTCACCCCTCCACTTT. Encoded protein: CASSPDSYNSPLHF. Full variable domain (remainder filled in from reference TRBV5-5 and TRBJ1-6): DAGVTQSPTHLIKTRGQQVTLRCSPISGHKSVSWYQQVLGQGPQFIFQYYEKEERGRGNFPDRFSARQFPNYSSELNVNALLLGDSALYLCASSPDSYNSPLHFGNGTRLTVT.

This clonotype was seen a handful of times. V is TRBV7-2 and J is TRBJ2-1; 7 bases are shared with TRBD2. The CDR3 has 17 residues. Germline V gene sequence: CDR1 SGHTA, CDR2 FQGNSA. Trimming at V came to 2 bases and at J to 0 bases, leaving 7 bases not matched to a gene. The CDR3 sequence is CASSLYSAGVSYNEQFF. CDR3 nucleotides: TGTGCCAGCAGCTTATATTCGGCGGGAGTCTCCTACAATGAGCAGTTCTTC.

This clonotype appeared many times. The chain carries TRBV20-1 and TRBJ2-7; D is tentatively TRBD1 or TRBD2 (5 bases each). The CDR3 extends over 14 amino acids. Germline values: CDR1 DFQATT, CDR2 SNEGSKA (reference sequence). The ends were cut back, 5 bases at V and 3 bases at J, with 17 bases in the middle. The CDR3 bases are TGCAGTGCTTCTCCCCGGGGCTACGACTACGAGCAGTACTTC. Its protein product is CSASPRGYDYEQYF.

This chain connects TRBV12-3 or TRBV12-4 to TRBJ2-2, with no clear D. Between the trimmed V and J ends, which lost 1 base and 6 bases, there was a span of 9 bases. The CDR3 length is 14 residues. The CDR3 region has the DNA TGTGCCAGCAGTTTAGGGCATTCCGCCGGGGAGCTGTTTTTT. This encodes CASSLGHSAGELFF.

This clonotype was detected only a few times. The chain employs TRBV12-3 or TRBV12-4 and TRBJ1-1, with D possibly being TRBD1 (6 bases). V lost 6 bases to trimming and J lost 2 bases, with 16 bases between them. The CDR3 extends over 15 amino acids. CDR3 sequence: CASRITGKTNTEAFF. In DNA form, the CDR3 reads TGTGCCAGCAGGATCACAGGGAAAACCAACACTGAAGCTTTCTTT.

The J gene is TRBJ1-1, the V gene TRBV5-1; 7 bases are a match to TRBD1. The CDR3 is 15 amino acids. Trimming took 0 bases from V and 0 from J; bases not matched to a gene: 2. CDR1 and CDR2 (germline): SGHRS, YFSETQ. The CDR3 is CASSLAGTVNTEAFF. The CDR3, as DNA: TGCGCCAGCAGCTTGGCCGGGACAGTGAACACTGAAGCTTTCTTT.

Here the CDR3 reads CASSLRHSPDTQYF. The DNA of the CDR3 is TGTGCCAGCAGTTTACGGCACAGCCCAGATACGCAGTATTTT. This chain joins TRBV12-3 or TRBV12-4 and TRBJ2-3; D ambiguous. Deletions cut 2 bases from V and 4 bases from J, with 10 bases between. The CDR3 consists of 14 residues.

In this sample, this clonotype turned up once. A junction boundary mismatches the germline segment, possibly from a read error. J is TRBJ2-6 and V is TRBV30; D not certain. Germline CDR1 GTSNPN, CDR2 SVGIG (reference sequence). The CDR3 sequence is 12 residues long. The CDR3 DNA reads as TGTGTCTGGGACTCTGGGGCCAACGTCCTGACTTTC. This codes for CVWDSGANVLTF.

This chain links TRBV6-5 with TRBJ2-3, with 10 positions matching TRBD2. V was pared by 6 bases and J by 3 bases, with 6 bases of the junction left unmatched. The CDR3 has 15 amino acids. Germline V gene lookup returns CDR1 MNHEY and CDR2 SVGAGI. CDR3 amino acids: CASRVLAGHTDTQYF. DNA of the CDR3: TGTGCCAGCAGGGTACTAGCGGGACATACAGATACGCAGTATTTT.

CDR3 nucleotide sequence: TGTGCCAGCAGTTACAGAAGGACGGATCAGCCCCAGCATTTT. Amino acid sequence: CASSYRRTDQPQHF. The chain combines TRBV6-5 with TRBJ1-5; no reliable D call. The CDR3 is 14 amino acids. Germline CDR1 MNHEY, CDR2 SVGAGI. With 2 bases removed from V and 5 bases from J, the gap between germline ends came to 10 bases.

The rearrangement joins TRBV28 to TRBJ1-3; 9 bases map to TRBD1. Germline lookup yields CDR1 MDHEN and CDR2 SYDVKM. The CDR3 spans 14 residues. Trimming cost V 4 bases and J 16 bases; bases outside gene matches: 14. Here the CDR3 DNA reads TGTGCCAGCAGTTCACCGGGACAGGGTGTTCTGAGGTATTTT. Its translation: CASSSPGQGVLRYF.

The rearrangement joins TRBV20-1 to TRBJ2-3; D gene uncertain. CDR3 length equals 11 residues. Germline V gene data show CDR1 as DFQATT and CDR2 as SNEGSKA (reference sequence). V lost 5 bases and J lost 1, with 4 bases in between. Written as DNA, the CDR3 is TGCAGTGCTGGGGGCACAGATACGCAGTATTTT. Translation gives CSAGGTDTQYF.

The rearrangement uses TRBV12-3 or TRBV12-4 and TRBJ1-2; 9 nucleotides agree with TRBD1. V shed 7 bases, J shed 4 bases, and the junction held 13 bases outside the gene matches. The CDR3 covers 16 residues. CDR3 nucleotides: TGTGCCAGCACCTTGGGACAGGGCGCGGGGGGCTATGGCTACACCTTC. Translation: CASTLGQGAGGYGYTF.

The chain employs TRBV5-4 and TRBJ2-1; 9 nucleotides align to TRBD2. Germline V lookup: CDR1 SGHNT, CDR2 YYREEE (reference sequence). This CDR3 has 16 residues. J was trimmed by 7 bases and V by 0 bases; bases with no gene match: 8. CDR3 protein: CASSLAASGDWNEQFF. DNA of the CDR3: TGTGCCAGCAGCTTGGCCGCTAGCGGGGATTGGAATGAGCAGTTCTTC.

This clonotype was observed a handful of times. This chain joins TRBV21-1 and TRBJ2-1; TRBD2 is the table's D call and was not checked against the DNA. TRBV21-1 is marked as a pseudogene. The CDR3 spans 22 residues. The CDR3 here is CASSEKAPTSGGPLLAYNEQFF. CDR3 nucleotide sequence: TGTGCCAGCAGCGAAAAGGCCCCCACTAGCGGGGGCCCCCTTTTAGCCTACAATGAGCAGTTCTTC.

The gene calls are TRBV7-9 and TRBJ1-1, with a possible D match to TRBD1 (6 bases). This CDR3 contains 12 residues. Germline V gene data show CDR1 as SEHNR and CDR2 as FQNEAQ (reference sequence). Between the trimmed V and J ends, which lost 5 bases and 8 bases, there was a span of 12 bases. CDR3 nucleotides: TGTGCCAGCAGCCGGAACAGGGAAGAAGCTTTCTTT. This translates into CASSRNREEAFF.

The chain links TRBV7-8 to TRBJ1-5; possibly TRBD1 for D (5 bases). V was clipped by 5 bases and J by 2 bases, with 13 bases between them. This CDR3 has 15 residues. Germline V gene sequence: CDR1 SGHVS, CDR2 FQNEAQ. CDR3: CASSLGVYGNQPQHF. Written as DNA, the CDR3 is TGTGCCAGCAGCCTAGGGGTGTACGGCAATCAGCCCCAGCATTTT.

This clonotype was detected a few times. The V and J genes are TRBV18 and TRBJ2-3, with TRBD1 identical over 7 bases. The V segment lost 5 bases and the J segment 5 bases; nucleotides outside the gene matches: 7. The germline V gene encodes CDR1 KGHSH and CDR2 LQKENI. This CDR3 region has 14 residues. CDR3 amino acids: CASSRGQKEDTQYF. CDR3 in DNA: TGTGCCAGCTCAAGGGGACAGAAGGAAGATACGCAGTATTTT. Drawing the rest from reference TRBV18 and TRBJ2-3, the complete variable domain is NAGVMQNPRHLVRRRGQEARLRCSPMKGHSHVYWYRQLPEEGLKFMVYLQKENIIDESGMPKERFSAEFPKEGPSILRIQQVVRGDSAAYFCASSRGQKEDTQYFGPGTRLTVL.

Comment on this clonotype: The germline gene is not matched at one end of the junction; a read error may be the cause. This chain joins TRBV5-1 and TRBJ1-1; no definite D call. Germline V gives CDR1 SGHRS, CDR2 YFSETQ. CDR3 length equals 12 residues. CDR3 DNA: TGCGCCAGCAGCTTGGACGCTACCGGGGTAGCCTTT. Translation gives CASSLDATGVAF.

In DNA, the CDR3 is TGCGCCAGCAGCCCACGACAGGGAGCTTACAATGAGCAGTTCTTC. Encoded protein: CASSPRQGAYNEQFF. V and J are TRBV5-1 and TRBJ2-1; TRBD1 agrees at 7 bases. This CDR3 contains 15 residues. V lost 4 bases and J lost 4; bases outside the gene matches: 8. The germline V gene encodes CDR1 SGHRS and CDR2 YFSETQ.

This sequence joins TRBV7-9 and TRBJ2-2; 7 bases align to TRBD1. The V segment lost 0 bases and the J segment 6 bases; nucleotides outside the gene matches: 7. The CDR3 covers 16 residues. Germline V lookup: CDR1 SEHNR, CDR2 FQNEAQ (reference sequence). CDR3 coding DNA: TGTGCCAGCAGCTTAGCCCCCCGGACAGGCTCCGGGGAGCTGTTTTTT. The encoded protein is CASSLAPRTGSGELFF.

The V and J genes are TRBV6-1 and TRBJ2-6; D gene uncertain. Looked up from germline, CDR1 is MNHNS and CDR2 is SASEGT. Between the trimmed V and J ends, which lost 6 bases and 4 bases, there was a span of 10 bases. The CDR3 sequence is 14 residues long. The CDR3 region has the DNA TGTGCCAGCAGCCGAGCATCCGGGGCCAACGTCCTGACTTTC. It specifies CASSRASGANVLTF.

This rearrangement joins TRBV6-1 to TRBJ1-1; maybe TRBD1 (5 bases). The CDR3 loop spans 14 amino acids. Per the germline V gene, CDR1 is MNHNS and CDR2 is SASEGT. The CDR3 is CVSRVGGSNTEAFF. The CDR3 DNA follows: TGTGTTAGCAGGGTAGGAGGGTCGAACACTGAAGCTTTCTTT.